The rows below give T cell receptor beta chains drawn from one sample of a study of molecular identifiers for immune sequencing clone quantification. MiXCR, run by TCRdb on the PCR reads, gives a single entry per CDR3 protein. Among approximately 500,000 distinct CDR3 sequences listed, about 20% were seen once. Sequenced: naive CD8+ T cells from blood, with Jurkat cell RNA spiked in. The receptors shown here come from a human donor in good health. Some libraries in this study had Jurkat cell RNA spiked in. The CDR3 runs from the conserved cysteine through the conserved F or W. D genes are given only for firm matches. Clone size is given for some rows only: seen once, a few or many times, or a class if the clone is expanded.

cdr3_nt cdr3_aa d_call j_call clone_size v_call
TGTGCCAGCAGTACCCGGGGATTACAAGAGACCCAGTACTTC CASSTRGLQETQYF NA TRBJ2-5 NA TRBV27
TGTGCCAGCAGCTTGGTACTACAGAATAATTCACCCCTCCACTTT CASSLVLQNNSPLHF NA TRBJ1-6 many TRBV7-9
TGTGCCAGCCAGGATGGAGCGGGAGGCCGGAGCACAGATACGCAGTATTTT CASQDGAGGRSTDTQYF TRBD2 TRBJ2-3 many TRBV7-6
TGCAGCGTTGACTGGCGGGTTGAGACCCAGTACTTC CSVDWRVETQYF NA TRBJ2-5 many TRBV29-1
TGTGCCAGCAGTTTCACCGGACTAGAAGAGACCCAGTACTTC CASSFTGLEETQYF TRBD2 TRBJ2-5 few TRBV12-3/TRBV12-4
TGTGCCAGCAGTTTGTCTCGTTTCTACGAGCAGTACTTC CASSLSRFYEQYF NA TRBJ2-7 many TRBV28
TGTGCCAGTAGTCCGACTAGCGGGGGTGACGAGCAGTACTTC CASSPTSGGDEQYF TRBD2 TRBJ2-7 few TRBV19
TGTGCCAGCAGTGAAGGGGGGGAGGGTAGGTCTGAAGCTTTCTTT CASSEGGEGRSEAFF NA TRBJ1-1 NA TRBV6-1
TGCGCCAGCAGTCGGACAGGGGCCACTTACAATGAGCAGTTCTTC CASSRTGATYNEQFF TRBD1 TRBJ2-1 NA TRBV4-3
TGTGCCCCAACGTACTCGGACAGGGGCACTGGAGCTTTCTTT CAPTYSDRGTGAFF TRBD1 TRBJ1-1 NA TRBV24-1
TGTGCCAGCAGCTTATTAGGGGACAATGAGCAGTTCTTC CASSLLGDNEQFF NA TRBJ2-1 many TRBV11-2
TGTGCCAGCACCCCCAGGGTTAGCGAGCCCCAGCATTTT CASTPRVSEPQHF NA TRBJ1-5 few TRBV6-5
TGCGCCAGCAGCTTTTTATTGCAGCAAGAGACCCAGTACTTC CASSFLLQQETQYF NA TRBJ2-5 many TRBV5-1
TGTGCCAGCAGCCCGGGACTAGCGGGAGAGGAGGATACGCAGTATTTT CASSPGLAGEEDTQYF TRBD2 TRBJ2-3 few TRBV7-3
TGTGCCAGTAGTATAGCTGGTGAGACCCAGTACTTC CASSIAGETQYF NA TRBJ2-5 few TRBV19
TGTGCCAGCAGTTTGCAGGGGGCGCGGTATTCACCCCTCCACTTT CASSLQGARYSPLHF TRBD1 TRBJ1-6 NA TRBV27
TGTGCCAGCAGTCCGGGACAGTCTAGTCACGAGCAGTACTTC CASSPGQSSHEQYF TRBD1 TRBJ2-7 NA TRBV6-2/TRBV6-3
TGCGCCAGCAGCCAGTCGGGATCGGGGGGCGGCACAGATACGCAGTATTTT CASSQSGSGGGTDTQYF NA TRBJ2-3 few TRBV4-1
TGTGCCAGCAGCCACTCCGGGATCTCCACAGATACGCAGTATTTT CASSHSGISTDTQYF NA TRBJ2-3 NA TRBV14
TGTGCCAGCAGCTTATTACAGGGAGATGGAAACACCATATATTTT CASSLLQGDGNTIYF NA TRBJ1-3 NA TRBV7-6
TGTGCCAGCAGCTGGAGAGGGTTAGCGGGGGGGGATACGCAGTATTTT CASSWRGLAGGDTQYF TRBD2 TRBJ2-3 many TRBV7-2
TGTGCCAGCAGCTTAGAAGTGGGTGGTGCAGGAGTGAACACTGAAGCTTTCTTT CASSLEVGGAGVNTEAFF NA TRBJ1-1 many TRBV7-6
TGTGCCATCATCTGGCAGGGGGCGCTTAATCTCCCCGGGGAGCTGTTTTTT CAIIWQGALNLPGELFF TRBD1 TRBJ2-2 NA TRBV10-3
TGTGCCAGCAGCAAAAGGGACAGCGTCTACGAGCAGTACTTC CASSKRDSVYEQYF TRBD1 TRBJ2-7 NA TRBV27
TGTGCCAGCAGTTTATTTTCTGGGACTTCACGGGGGACCCAGTACTTC CASSLFSGTSRGTQYF NA TRBJ2-5 NA TRBV27
TGTGCCAGCGGACTGCTCGCAGATACGCAGTATTTT CASGLLADTQYF NA TRBJ2-3 many TRBV27
TGTGCCAGCAGCTTAGGCCCTATAAATGAAGCTTTCTTT CASSLGPINEAFF NA TRBJ1-1 few TRBV11-3
TGTGCCAGCAGCTACGGGACAAGCACCGGGGAGCTGTTTTTT CASSYGTSTGELFF NA TRBJ2-2 NA TRBV5-3
TGTGCCAGCAGCCCTGGGGGGGGATTAACTAGCGAGCAGTACTTC CASSPGGGLTSEQYF TRBD2 TRBJ2-7 NA TRBV9
TGCAGCGTCCTAGGGAGAGGGCAGTTCTCCTACGAGCAGTACTTC CSVLGRGQFSYEQYF NA TRBJ2-7 many TRBV29-1
TGTGCCAGCAGTCCAACCGGGACAGGGATTAGCAATCAGCCCCAGCATTTT CASSPTGTGISNQPQHF TRBD1 TRBJ1-5 few TRBV6-2/TRBV6-3
TGTGCCAGCAGTTTCACCTATAGCAATCAGCCCCAGCATTTT CASSFTYSNQPQHF NA TRBJ1-5 few TRBV12-3/TRBV12-4
TGTGCCAGCAGTTCCAGCCCGGGGGAGACAGGGGTGCCTGAAGCTTTCTTT CASSSSPGETGVPEAFF TRBD1 TRBJ1-1 NA TRBV27
TGTGCCAGCAGCTTAGAAGCCTCGATCAACACTGAAGCTTTCTTT CASSLEASINTEAFF NA TRBJ1-1 NA TRBV11-2
TGTGCCAGCAGTTACACGGCAGACCCCCGGACCACGGTGTCCTACGAGCAGTACTTC CASSYTADPRTTVSYEQYF NA TRBJ2-7 few TRBV6-2/TRBV6-3
TGTGCCAGCAGCGTAACGGGACTAGAGGATTACAATGAGCAGTTCTTC CASSVTGLEDYNEQFF TRBD2 TRBJ2-1 NA TRBV9
TGCAGTGTTCCTCAAGGGACTAGCGGGAGTCGTAGCACAGATACGCAGTATTTT CSVPQGTSGSRSTDTQYF TRBD2 TRBJ2-3 many TRBV20-1
TGCAGTGCTGGAACCAGGGACTCCTTCTACGAGCAGTACTTC CSAGTRDSFYEQYF NA TRBJ2-7 few TRBV20-1
TGTGCCAGCAGTTCGGGACACAACACGGCCACTGAAGCTTTCTTT CASSSGHNTATEAFF NA TRBJ1-1 few TRBV6-2/TRBV6-3
TGTGCCAGCAGTTCCCTAGCGGGAGAGACGTATTCCTACGAGCAGTACTTC CASSSLAGETYSYEQYF TRBD2 TRBJ2-7 many TRBV28
TGCAGCGTCGCAGCGGGGAACCCAGATACGCAGTATTTT CSVAAGNPDTQYF TRBD2 TRBJ2-3 many TRBV29-1
TGTGCCAGCACTTGGACAGTGAACACTGAAGCTTTCTTT CASTWTVNTEAFF NA TRBJ1-1 once TRBV19
TGTGCCAGTAGTATGGGCTCACTTGGCACAGATACGCAGTATTTT CASSMGSLGTDTQYF NA TRBJ2-3 NA TRBV19
TGTGCCAGCAGCCCCCATGGGGTAGACTACAATGAGCAGTTCTTC CASSPHGVDYNEQFF NA TRBJ2-1 few TRBV3-1
TGTGCCAGTAGTATAGTATCAGGCACCTCCTACGAGCAGTACTTC CASSIVSGTSYEQYF NA TRBJ2-7 NA TRBV19
TGCGCCAGCAGCCAAGATAGGTACAGGGGCACCGGGGGGCTGTTTTTT CASSQDRYRGTGGLFF NA TRBJ2-2 NA TRBV4-3
TGTGCCAGCAGCCCGGGACTAGCGGAGTACAATGAGCAGTTCTTC CASSPGLAEYNEQFF TRBD2 TRBJ2-1 many TRBV7-2
TGCAGTGCTACAACCCAGGGGGAGATCAATCAGCCCCAGCATTTT CSATTQGEINQPQHF TRBD1 TRBJ1-5 many TRBV20-1
TGCGCCAGCAGCCCATCAGGGTGGGACAGGGCCTACAATGAGCAGTTCTTC CASSPSGWDRAYNEQFF TRBD1 TRBJ2-1 few TRBV5-1
TGTGCCAGCAGCACCGGGACAGGGGGCTTGAGGGAGCTGTTTTTT CASSTGTGGLRELFF TRBD1 TRBJ2-2 NA TRBV9
TGTGCCAGCAGCTTCCCCCCACAGGAACACTATGGCTACACCTTC CASSFPPQEHYGYTF NA TRBJ1-2 NA TRBV7-9
TGCAGTGCTAGAGAGAAGAGGCAACCGTCCTACGAGCAGTACTTC CSAREKRQPSYEQYF NA TRBJ2-7 many TRBV20-1
TGTGCCAGCAGCCTGACCCCTGGCGGGGGAACATACAATGAGCAGTTCTTC CASSLTPGGGTYNEQFF TRBD2 TRBJ2-1 few TRBV7-9
TGTGCCAGCAGTAGGACAGGGGGCGTCTACGAGCAGTACTTC CASSRTGGVYEQYF TRBD1 TRBJ2-7 many TRBV6-1
TGTGGAAGCGGGGAGTACCTCACAGATACGCAGTATTTT CGSGEYLTDTQYF TRBD2 TRBJ2-3 many TRBV6-6
TGTGCCAGCAGCCCCGGGTGGGACACCCGCACAGATACGCAGTATTTT CASSPGWDTRTDTQYF NA TRBJ2-3 NA TRBV13
TGTGCCAGCAGTCGACAGTTCTACCATTCACCCCTCCACTTT CASSRQFYHSPLHF NA TRBJ1-6 NA TRBV28
TGTGCCAGCAGCTCCACTAGCGGACCCCCCTACGAGCAGTACTTC CASSSTSGPPYEQYF TRBD2 TRBJ2-7 few TRBV6-5
TGTGCCAGCAGCCTGGACAGGGGCAAGGATACGCAGTATTTT CASSLDRGKDTQYF TRBD1 TRBJ2-3 NA TRBV9
TGCAGTGCTAGACAACTAGATCTAGGACACGAGCAGTACTTC CSARQLDLGHEQYF NA TRBJ2-7 many TRBV20-1